A selection of T cell receptor beta chains follows, all from one sample in a study of T cells after posttransplantation cyclophosphamide. Profiling relied on immunoSEQ multiplex PCR, and the TCRdb table lists in-frame clones only, not all of them. The sample consists of about 22,000 clones, 89% of them appearing once. Sequences were derived from PBMCs, sampled after an allogeneic stem cell transplant with a calcineurin inhibitor and methotrexate. These receptors were taken from a female patient aged 45-65 years who received an allogeneic stem cell transplant from an unrelated donor, was CMV-positive, and had chronic GVHD only. The graft donor may account for some of the T cells. Each CDR3 is given with its conserved first and last residue. The order of the fields is J gene, D gene, V gene, clone size, CDR3 DNA, CDR3 protein. D genes are given only for firm matches. Only part of the rows carry a size: once, few, many, or a class if the clone is expanded.

j_call: TRBJ2-1
d_call: TRBD2
v_call: TRBV7-2
clone_size: .
cdr3_nt: TGTGCCAGCAGCTTAAGTATTAGCGGGATTAACAATGAGCAGTTCTTC
cdr3_aa: CASSLSISGINNEQFF

j_call: TRBJ2-1
d_call: TRBD2
v_call: TRBV4-3
clone_size: .
cdr3_nt: TGCGCCAGCAGCCAGACTAGCGGGGCTTACAATGAGCAGTTCTTC
cdr3_aa: CASSQTSGAYNEQFF

j_call: TRBJ2-3
d_call: TRBD2
v_call: TRBV7-8
clone_size: .
cdr3_nt: TGTGCCAGCAGCAACGGAGCGGGAGGGCGTGCAGATACGCAGTATTTT
cdr3_aa: CASSNGAGGRADTQYF

j_call: TRBJ1-1
d_call: .
v_call: TRBV5-1
clone_size: few
cdr3_nt: TGCGCCAGCAGCTGGACAGCGAACACTGAAGCTTTCTTT
cdr3_aa: CASSWTANTEAFF

j_call: TRBJ2-2
d_call: TRBD1
v_call: TRBV28
clone_size: .
cdr3_nt: TGTGCCAGCAGTTTAAAACAGGGGTGGACCACCGGGGAGCTGTTTTTT
cdr3_aa: CASSLKQGWTTGELFF

j_call: TRBJ1-1
d_call: .
v_call: TRBV11-2
clone_size: once
cdr3_nt: TGTGCCAGCAGCTCTGGGGGCCGAGCGGAAGCTTTCTTT
cdr3_aa: CASSSGGRAEAFF

j_call: TRBJ1-5
d_call: TRBD1
v_call: TRBV29-1
clone_size: .
cdr3_nt: TGCAGCGTGGGACAGCTTGATCAGCCCCAGCATTTT
cdr3_aa: CSVGQLDQPQHF

j_call: TRBJ2-5
d_call: TRBD1
v_call: TRBV28
clone_size: once
cdr3_nt: TGTGCCAGCAGTGCTACAGGGGATACCCAGTACTTC
cdr3_aa: CASSATGDTQYF

j_call: TRBJ1-1
d_call: .
v_call: TRBV27
clone_size: .
cdr3_nt: TGTGCCAGCAAATACTGGGGGCGGAACACTGAAGCTTTCTTT
cdr3_aa: CASKYWGRNTEAFF

j_call: TRBJ1-5
d_call: .
v_call: TRBV18
clone_size: .
cdr3_nt: TGTGCCAGCTCCCAGTATAGCAATCAGCCCCAGCATTTT
cdr3_aa: CASSQYSNQPQHF